One sample yielded the 24 T cell receptor beta chains listed below, sequenced in a study of T cells in Graves' hyperthyroidism and ophthalmopathy. Researchers amplified the TCR beta CDR3 regions from RNA transcripts. HTBI primers drove first-round RT-PCR of the TCR CDR3. TCRdb recomputed calls from the multiplex PCR reads with MiXCR, one row per CDR3 protein. Among a few hundred thousand distinct CDR3 sequences listed, under 60% were seen once. The sequencing sample was made of peripheral blood or thyroid tissue (not recorded which). All receptors come from a woman between 18 and 29 years old with Graves' hyperthyroidism.

The sample holds many counts of this clonotype. The chain has TRBV15 and TRBJ2-1; TRBD1 agrees at 10 bases. Trimming took 4 bases from V and 5 from J; bases not matched to a gene: 5. CDR1 and CDR2 from the germline V gene are LNHNV and YYDKDF (reference sequence). The length of the CDR3 is 15 residues. The CDR3 coding sequence is TGTGCCACCAGCACAGACAGGGGGCTAAACAATGAGCAGTTCTTC. It translates to CATSTDRGLNNEQFF.

This chain connects TRBV10-3 to TRBJ1-4, with TRBD1 matching 10 bases. The V and J ends lost 3 bases and 8 bases, in that order; junction bases with no gene match: 6. The CDR3 contains 15 residues. The germline CDR1 and CDR2 sequences are ENHRY and SYGVKD. CDR3 loop: CAISEVPGQGEKLFF. In DNA, the CDR3 is TGTGCCATCAGTGAAGTACCGGGACAGGGGGAAAAACTGTTTTTT.

A single count supports this clonotype. A much larger clonotype is one base distant, so this may be a read error. The chain joins TRBV18 to TRBJ2-5; D is possibly TRBD1 or TRBD2 (5 bases each). The CDR3 covers 14 residues. Germline V gives CDR1 KGHSH, CDR2 LQKENI. This CDR3 reads CASSPPSGGETQCF. CDR3 nucleotides: TGTGCCAGCTCACCACCGAGTGGGGGAGAGACCCAGTGCTTC. Based on the CDR3 plus reference TRBV18 and TRBJ2-5, the full variable domain is NAGVMQNPRHLVRRRGQEARLRCSPMKGHSHVYWYRQLPEEGLKFMVYLQKENIIDESGMPKERFSAEFPKEGPSILRIQQVVRGDSAAYFCASSPPSGGETQCFGPGTRLLVL.

In this sample, this clonotype turned up a few times. As the CDR3 is not closed by the conserved phenylalanine or tryptophan, this likely results from a read error. Because the CDR3's place on the DNA is in doubt, the DNA is left out and the CDR3 is given as listed by TCRdb. The chain recombines TRBV20-1 with TRBJ1-4. The germline gives CDR1 DFQATT, CDR2 SNEGSKA (reference sequence). The CDR3 totals 8 residues, both ends included. CDR3 loop: CSARDRTS.

The chain recombines TRBV29-1 with TRBJ2-2; D possibly corresponds to TRBD1 (5 bases). Trimming took 4 bases from V and 5 from J, leaving 20 bases between them. CDR1 is SQVTM and CDR2 is ANQGSEA in the germline V gene. The CDR3 spans 16 residues. CDR3 in amino acids: CSVGAFQGWGTGELFF. CDR3 nucleotides: TGCAGCGTTGGCGCATTCCAGGGATGGGGTACCGGGGAGCTGTTTTTT.

This clonotype was found many times. Its ends do not fully match the called genes, so a read error is possible. V gene TRBV5-1 combines with J gene TRBJ1-6; D not resolved. The length of the CDR3 is 13 residues. Germline CDR1 is SGHRS and CDR2 is YFSETQ. The CDR3 loop reads CASSLAGSSPLHF. The CDR3 DNA sequence: TGTGCCAGCAGCTTAGCTGGCTCTTCACCCCTCCACTTT.

This clonotype has a count of ten or more. The V call is TRBV12-3 or TRBV12-4, the J call TRBJ1-2; 7 bases fit TRBD1. The V and J ends lost 2 bases and 4 bases, in that order; junction bases with no gene match: 10. This CDR3 is built from 16 residues. The CDR3: CASSLLGDSRIYGYTF. The CDR3 DNA follows: TGTGCCAGCAGTTTACTAGGGGACAGTCGGATCTATGGCTACACCTTC.

Only a few counts were recorded for this clonotype. The CDR3 loop reads CASSGDRGQTQYF. CDR3 DNA sequence: TGCGCCAGCAGTGGGGACAGGGGCCAGACCCAGTACTTC. V is TRBV10-2 and J is TRBJ2-5; 10 bases agree with TRBD1. V lost 4 bases and J lost 6; bases outside the gene matches: 2. The CDR3 length is 13 residues. Looked up from germline, CDR1 is WSHSY and CDR2 is SAAADI.

This clonotype was seen only a few times. V usage is TRBV20-1 and J usage is TRBJ1-3, with D uncertain. The CDR3 runs to 15 residues. The V and J ends lost 1 base and 0 bases respectively, with 10 bases between them. Germline assignment: CDR1 DFQATT and CDR2 SNEGSKA (reference sequence). In DNA, the CDR3 is TGCAGTGCTAGAGGGCGGACGGACTCTGGAAACACCATATATTTT. Amino acids: CSARGRTDSGNTIYF.

This chain uses TRBV29-1 with TRBJ1-1; tentative D call: TRBD1 (5 bases). This CDR3 is 13 amino acids long. Trimming took 5 bases from V and 1 from J, leaving 11 bases between them. Germline V CDR1 and CDR2: SQVTM, ANQGSEA. The CDR3 loop reads CSVRSQGNTEAFF. In DNA, the CDR3 is TGCAGCGTTCGGTCTCAGGGGAACACTGAAGCTTTCTTT.

On this clonotype itself: Its ends do not fully match the called genes, so a read error is possible. This chain connects TRBV7-3 to TRBJ1-1; D not certain. Germline V gene lookup returns CDR1 SGHTA and CDR2 FQGTGA. The CDR3 is 14 amino acids. CDR3 sequence (DNA): TGTGCCAGCAGCTTAACTAATGTGAACACTGAAGCCTTCTTT. This gives the protein CASSLTNVNTEAFF.

V is TRBV5-8 and J is TRBJ1-1, with 10 positions matching TRBD1. The V and J ends lost 4 bases and 6 bases, in that order; junction bases with no gene match: 9. The CDR3 totals 15 residues. Germline V gene data show CDR1 as SGHTS and CDR2 as YDEGEE. The CDR3 sequence is CASSPGQGTLPEAFF. DNA for the CDR3: TGTGCCAGCAGCCCGGGACAGGGGACCCTGCCTGAAGCTTTCTTT.

The sample holds many counts of this clonotype. The chain combines TRBV7-6 with TRBJ1-1; D not certain. The CDR3 runs 12 residues. Deletions cut 2 bases from V and 3 bases from J, with 4 bases between. Germline-derived CDR1 and CDR2 are SGHVS and FNYEAQ. In nucleotides, the CDR3 is TGTGCCAGCAGCTTACCGGACACTGAAGCTTTCTTT. This gives the protein CASSLPDTEAFF.

This clonotype came up many times. The chain has TRBV5-1 and TRBJ2-7; TRBD2 is a possible D gene (6 bases). Trimming cost V 4 bases and J 1 base, with 12 bases left between them. The CDR3 extends over 14 amino acids. In germline, CDR1 is SGHRS, CDR2 YFSETQ. CDR3 sequence (DNA): TGCGCCAGCAGCCACGGACTACGATCCTACGAGCAGTACTTC. Its protein product is CASSHGLRSYEQYF.

This clonotype showed up many times. This chain links TRBV29-1 with TRBJ2-7; a possible D gene is TRBD1 (6 bases). The germline gives CDR1 SQVTM, CDR2 ANQGSEA. Deletions cut 2 bases from V and 1 base from J, with 12 bases between. The CDR3 has 14 residues. The CDR3 spells CSVEMAGVSYEQYF. The CDR3 region has the DNA TGCAGCGTTGAAATGGCAGGGGTTTCCTACGAGCAGTACTTC.

In this sample, this clonotype turned up many times. This chain uses TRBV20-1 with TRBJ2-2; the D gene could be TRBD1 or TRBD2 (5 bases each). V was pared by 4 bases and J by 5 bases, with 20 bases between. From germline, CDR1 is DFQATT and CDR2 SNEGSKA (reference sequence). This CDR3 spans 16 amino acids. Here the CDR3 reads CSAKKQRTTWTGELFF. The CDR3 DNA follows: TGCAGTGCTAAAAAGCAGCGGACAACGTGGACCGGGGAGCTGTTTTTT.

In regard to this clonotype: An end of the junction differs from the germline gene, which may be a read error. The CDR3 sequence is CAGSLTGYAEAFF. The DNA of the CDR3 is TGTGCCGGCAGCTTGACAGGGTACGCTGAAGCTTTCTTT. The gene calls are TRBV7-9 and TRBJ1-1; the match to TRBD1 covers 7 bases. The germline CDR1 and CDR2 sequences are SEHNR and FQNEAQ (reference sequence). This CDR3 region has 13 residues. Drawing the rest from reference TRBV7-9 and TRBJ1-1, the complete variable domain is DTGVSQNPRHKITKRGQNVTFRCDPISEHNRLYWYRQTLGQGPEFLTYFQNEAQLEKSRLLSDRFSAERPKGSFSTLEIQRTEQGDSAMYLCAGSLTGYAEAFFGQGTRLTVV.

CDR3 region: CASSEGTSDTQYF. The CDR3 nucleotides read TGTGCCAGCAGTGAAGGTACTTCAGATACGCAGTATTTT. The chain combines TRBV2 with TRBJ2-3; no clear D. CDR1 is SNHLY, CDR2 FYNNEI, per germline. The CDR3 length is 13 residues. V was shortened by 1 base and J by 4 bases, with 6 bases between the two germline ends.

A word on this clonotype: One end of the junction varies from germline; a read error may be responsible. V is TRBV11-1 and J is TRBJ1-2, with 9 bases matching TRBD1. Germline V gene data show CDR1 as SGHAT and CDR2 as FQDESV (reference sequence). The CDR3 length is 13 residues. Here the CDR3 reads CACSLVTGGGNTF. Here the CDR3 DNA reads TGTGCCTGCAGCTTGGTGACAGGGGGTGGAAACACCTTC.

This clonotype was seen many times. This rearrangement joins TRBV24-1 to TRBJ1-1; weak D call: TRBD1 (6 bases). The CDR3 contains 16 residues. With 7 bases removed from V and 4 bases from J, the gap between germline ends came to 21 bases. Germline V gene data show CDR1 as KGHDR and CDR2 as SFDVKD. The chain's CDR3 is CATRGGREVEFTEAFF. The DNA for the CDR3 is TGTGCCACCAGGGGGGGGCGAGAGGTCGAATTCACTGAAGCTTTCTTT.

CDR3 sequence: CATSNLGQETQYF. CDR3 DNA: TGTGCCACCAGCAACTTGGGGCAAGAGACCCAGTACTTC. J is TRBJ2-5 and V is TRBV15, with unresolved D. The CDR3 extends over 13 amino acids. Germline loops: CDR1 LNHNV, CDR2 YYDKDF (reference sequence). The ends were cut back, 4 bases at V and 2 bases at J, with 8 bases in the middle.

This chain links TRBV10-3 with TRBJ2-7; D uncertain. CDR1 is ENHRY and CDR2 is SYGVKD in the germline V gene. The germline V and J ends were trimmed by 10 bases and 8 bases, with 21 bases remaining between them. The CDR3 has 13 residues. CDR3 bases: TGTGCCAGCAGCTCTACAGAGGAGCCCCAGCAGTACTTC. Protein sequence: CASSSTEEPQQYF.

Many counts were recorded for this clonotype. The chain carries TRBV11-3 and TRBJ1-1; D is ambiguous. The ends were cut back, 2 bases at V and 6 bases at J, with 4 bases in the middle. CDR1 is SGHNT, CDR2 YENEEA, per germline. The CDR3 has 11 residues. Here the CDR3 reads CASSLLSEAFF. In DNA form, the CDR3 reads TGTGCCAGCAGCTTACTCTCTGAAGCTTTCTTT.

V and J are TRBV30 and TRBJ1-2, with D unclear. This CDR3 is 12 amino acids long. Germline lookup yields CDR1 GTSNPN and CDR2 SVGIG (reference sequence). Trimming removed 4 bases from V and 3 bases from J, with 9 bases in between. The CDR3 DNA follows: TGTGCCTGGACAGAATTGCACTATGGCTACACCTTC. Protein sequence: CAWTELHYGYTF. The full variable domain, rest sourced from reference TRBV30 and TRBJ1-2, is SQTIHQWPATLVQPVGSPLSLECTVEGTSNPNLYWYRQAAGRGLQLLFYSVGIGQISSEVPQNLSASRPQDRQFILSSKKLLLSDSGFYLCAWTELHYGYTFGSGTRLTVV.